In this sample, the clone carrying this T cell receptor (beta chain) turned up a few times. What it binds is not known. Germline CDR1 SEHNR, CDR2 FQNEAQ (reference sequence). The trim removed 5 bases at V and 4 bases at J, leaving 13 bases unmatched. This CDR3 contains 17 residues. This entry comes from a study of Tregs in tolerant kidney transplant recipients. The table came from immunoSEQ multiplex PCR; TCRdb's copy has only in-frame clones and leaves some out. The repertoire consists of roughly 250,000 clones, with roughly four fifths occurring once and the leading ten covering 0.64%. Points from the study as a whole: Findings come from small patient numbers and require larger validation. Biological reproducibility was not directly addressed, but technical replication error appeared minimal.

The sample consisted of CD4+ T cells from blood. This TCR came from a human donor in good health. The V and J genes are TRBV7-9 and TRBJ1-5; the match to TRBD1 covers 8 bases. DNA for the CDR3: TGTGCCAGCAGCCCGGGGTTTAGGCAGGGGGCGAATCAGCCCCAGCATTTT. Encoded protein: CASSPGFRQGANQPQHF.